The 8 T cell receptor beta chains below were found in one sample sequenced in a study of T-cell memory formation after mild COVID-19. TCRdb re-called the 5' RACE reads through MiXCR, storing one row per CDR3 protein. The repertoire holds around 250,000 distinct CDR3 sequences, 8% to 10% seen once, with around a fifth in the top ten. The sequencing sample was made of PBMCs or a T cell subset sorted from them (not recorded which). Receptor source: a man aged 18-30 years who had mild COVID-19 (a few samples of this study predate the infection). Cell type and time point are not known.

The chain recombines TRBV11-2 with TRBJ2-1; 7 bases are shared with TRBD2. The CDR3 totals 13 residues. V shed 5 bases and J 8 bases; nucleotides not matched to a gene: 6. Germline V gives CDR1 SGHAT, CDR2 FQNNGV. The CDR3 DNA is TGTGCCAGCAGCCTCGGACTAGGCCATGAGCAGTTCTTC. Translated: CASSLGLGHEQFF.

The CDR3 region has the DNA TGCAGCGTTGGTACAGGGTCTCATCAGCCCCAGCATTTT. Its translation is CSVGTGSHQPQHF. This chain joins TRBV29-1 and TRBJ1-5, with D perhaps matching TRBD1 (6 bases). The germline V gene encodes CDR1 SQVTM and CDR2 ANQGSEA. V was shortened by 4 bases and J by 5 bases, with 12 bases between the two germline ends. The CDR3 covers 13 residues. The variable domain in full, completed from reference TRBV29-1 and TRBJ1-5, reads SAVISQKPSRDICQRGTSLTIQCQVDSQVTMMFWYRQQPGQSLTLIATANQGSEATYESGFVIDKFPISRPNLTFSTLTVSNMSPEDSSIYLCSVGTGSHQPQHFGDGTRLSIL.

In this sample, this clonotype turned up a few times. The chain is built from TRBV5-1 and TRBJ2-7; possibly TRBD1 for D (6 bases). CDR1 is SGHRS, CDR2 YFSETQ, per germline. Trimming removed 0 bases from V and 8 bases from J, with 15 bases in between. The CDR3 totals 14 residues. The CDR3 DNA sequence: TGCGCCAGCAGCTTGGCCATGTCAGGGGAGCAGCAGTACTTC. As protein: CASSLAMSGEQQYF.

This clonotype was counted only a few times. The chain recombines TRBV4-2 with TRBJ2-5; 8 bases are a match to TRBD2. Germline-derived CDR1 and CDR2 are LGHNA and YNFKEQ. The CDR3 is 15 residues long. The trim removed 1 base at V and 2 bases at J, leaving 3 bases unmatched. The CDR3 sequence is CASSQAGGWQETQYF. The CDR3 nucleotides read TGTGCCAGCAGCCAAGCGGGGGGGTGGCAAGAGACCCAGTACTTC.

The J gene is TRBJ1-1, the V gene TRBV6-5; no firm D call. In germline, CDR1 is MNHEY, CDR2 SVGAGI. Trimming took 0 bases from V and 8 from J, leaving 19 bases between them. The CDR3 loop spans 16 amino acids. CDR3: CASSYSFVSTATEAFF. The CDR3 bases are TGTGCCAGCAGTTACTCGTTCGTCAGCACAGCGACCGAAGCTTTCTTT.

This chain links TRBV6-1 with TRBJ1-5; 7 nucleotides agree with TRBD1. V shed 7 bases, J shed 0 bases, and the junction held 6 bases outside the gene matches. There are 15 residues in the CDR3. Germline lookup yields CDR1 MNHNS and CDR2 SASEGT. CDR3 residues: CASTPDRNSNQPQHF. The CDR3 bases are TGTGCCAGCACTCCGGACAGGAATAGCAATCAGCCCCAGCATTTT.

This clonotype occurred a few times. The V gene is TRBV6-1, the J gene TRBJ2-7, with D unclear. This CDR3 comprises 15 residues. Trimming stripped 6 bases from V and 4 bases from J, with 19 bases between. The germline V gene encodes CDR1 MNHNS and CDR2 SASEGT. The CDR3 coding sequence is TGTGCCAGCAGCTTTGACACAGCCTTAGGGTACGAGCAGTACTTC. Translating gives CASSFDTALGYEQYF.

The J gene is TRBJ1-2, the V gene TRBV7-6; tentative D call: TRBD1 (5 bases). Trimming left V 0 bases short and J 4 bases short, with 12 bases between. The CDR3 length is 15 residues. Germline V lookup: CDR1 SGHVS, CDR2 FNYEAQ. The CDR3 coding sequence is TGTGCCAGCAGCTTAGCGGTGGGACCCTCCTATGGCTACACCTTC. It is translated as CASSLAVGPSYGYTF.